The 18 T cell receptor beta chains reported below all come from one sample, sequenced in a study of cytomegalovirus exposure and HLA in healthy donors. With 60 Vbeta and 13 Jbeta primers, the PCR was carried out. TCRdb keeps only in-frame clones here, not all; method: immunoSEQ multiplex PCR. Found here are 200,000 to 250,000 clones, about 82% of them singletons; the top ten hold around 3%. Sequencing was performed on PBMCs. These receptors were obtained from a man aged 30 to 39 in good health and CMV-seronegative.

The V gene is TRBV19, the J gene TRBJ1-4; D may be TRBD1 (5 bases). From germline, CDR1 is LNHDA and CDR2 SQIVND (reference sequence). The CDR3 has 14 residues. The ends were cut back, 2 bases at V and 8 bases at J, with 12 bases in the middle. CDR3 region: CASSIPGTREKLFF. DNA of the CDR3: TGTGCCAGTAGTATACCCGGGACTCGAGAAAAACTGTTTTTT.

This rearrangement joins TRBV27 to TRBJ1-1; D is possibly TRBD1 (6 bases). V lost 0 bases to trimming and J lost 1 base, with 9 bases between them. The CDR3 length is 15 residues. In germline, CDR1 is MNHEY, CDR2 SMNVEV (reference sequence). The CDR3 here is CASSLSRGRNTEAFF. CDR3 in DNA: TGTGCCAGCAGTTTATCGCGGGGGCGGAACACTGAAGCTTTCTTT.

V is TRBV10-1 and J is TRBJ1-4; D gene unclear. The CDR3 spans 12 residues. Germline-derived CDR1 and CDR2 are WNHNN and SYGVQD (reference sequence). V gave up 4 bases and J gave up 7 bases, with 7 bases separating them. CDR3 nucleotides: TGCGCCAGCAGTGCCAAGCGTGAAAAACTGTTTTTT. Its protein product is CASSAKREKLFF.

This clone was detected only once. The V call is TRBV29-1, the J call TRBJ2-3, with D perhaps matching TRBD2 (5 bases). Germline CDR1 reads SQVTM; CDR2 reads ANQGSEA. The V gene lost 6 bases and the J gene lost 3 bases, with 19 bases spanning the gap. The CDR3 contains 15 residues. The chain's CDR3 is CSVRLPRGRTDTQYF. Here the CDR3 DNA reads TGCAGCGTGAGGCTCCCCCGCGGGCGGACAGATACGCAGTATTTT.

The CDR3 loop reads CASRYNSFYEQYF. In nucleotides, the CDR3 is TGTGCCAGCCGGTACAACAGCTTCTACGAGCAGTACTTC. The chain joins TRBV6-5 to TRBJ2-7; D gene ambiguous. V dropped 8 bases and J dropped 3 bases, with 14 bases sitting between them. Germline lookup yields CDR1 MNHEY and CDR2 SVGAGI. The CDR3 runs to 13 residues.

This clone was counted a single time. One end of the junction fails to match germline, which may point to a read error. This chain connects TRBV6-5 to TRBJ2-7, with D possibly TRBD1 on 6 matching bases. CDR1 is MNHEY, CDR2 SVGAGI, per germline. The CDR3 has 13 residues. CDR3 sequence (DNA): TGTGCCAGCCTTGCCAGGGGCTCCCACGAGCAGTACTTC. It is translated as CASLARGSHEQYF.

V and J are TRBV18 and TRBJ1-2, with D perhaps matching TRBD1 (6 bases). Germline loops: CDR1 KGHSH, CDR2 LQKENI. The CDR3 extends over 14 amino acids. With 3 bases removed from V and 2 bases from J, the gap between germline ends came to 10 bases. CDR3 sequence: CASSPQGLNYGYTF. The CDR3 bases are TGTGCCAGCTCACCTCAGGGGTTGAACTATGGCTACACCTTC.

V usage is TRBV6-5 and J usage is TRBJ1-1; D may be TRBD1 (5 bases). V lost 5 bases to trimming and J lost 11 bases, with 15 bases between them. The CDR3 loop spans 12 amino acids. CDR1 and CDR2 (germline): MNHEY, SVGAGI. The CDR3 loop is CASSTLGEVAFF. DNA of the CDR3: TGTGCCAGCAGTACTCTAGGGGAGGTGGCTTTCTTT.

The rearrangement links TRBV6-1 to TRBJ2-5, with 10 nucleotides matching TRBD2. Germline V gives CDR1 MNHNS, CDR2 SASEGT. V gave up 4 bases and J gave up 5 bases; unmatched junction bases: 7. The CDR3 spans 15 residues. Here the CDR3 reads CASSAPSGGHETQYF. Here the CDR3 DNA reads TGTGCCAGCAGTGCCCCTAGCGGGGGCCACGAGACCCAGTACTTC.

The chain recombines TRBV6-6 with TRBJ1-5; no definite D call. The V end was cut by 6 bases, the J end by 4 bases, with 4 bases between. CDR1 is MNHNY, CDR2 SVGAGI, per germline (reference sequence). This CDR3 spans 11 amino acids. CDR3 coding DNA: TGTGCCAGCAGGAGGAATCAGCCCCAGCATTTT. This encodes CASRRNQPQHF.

V usage is TRBV6-5 and J usage is TRBJ1-2; a weak D match, TRBD1 (5 bases). Germline V CDR1 and CDR2: MNHEY, SVGAGI. This CDR3 contains 15 residues. Trimming left V 2 bases short and J 0 bases short, with 10 bases between. The CDR3 DNA follows: TGTGCCAGCAGTTACAGTCGGGGGTCTAACTATGGCTACACCTTC. This codes for CASSYSRGSNYGYTF.

The rearrangement links TRBV28 to TRBJ2-3; no reliable D call. Germline assignment: CDR1 MDHEN and CDR2 SYDVKM. The CDR3 covers 15 residues. Trimming left V 1 base short and J 1 base short, with 9 bases between. The CDR3 spells CASSLFSPGTDTQYF. DNA of the CDR3: TGTGCCAGCAGTTTATTCTCTCCGGGCACAGATACGCAGTATTTT.

CDR3 region: CASSVTGSLFLAFF. The CDR3 nucleotides are TGTGCCAGCAGTGTTACAGGGAGCCTTTTCCTAGCTTTCTTT. This chain uses TRBV27 with TRBJ1-1; D might be TRBD1 (6 bases). Looked up from germline, CDR1 is MNHEY and CDR2 is SMNVEV (reference sequence). This CDR3 spans 14 amino acids. Trimming stripped 5 bases from V and 10 bases from J, with 20 bases between.

The chain links TRBV6-5 to TRBJ2-7, with 9 bases matching TRBD1. The CDR3 runs 15 residues. With V trimmed by 5 bases and J by 4 bases, 9 bases remained unmatched. Germline CDR1 reads MNHEY; CDR2 reads SVGAGI. The CDR3: CASSPPGTGLYEQYF. As DNA, the CDR3 is TGTGCCAGCAGTCCCCCAGGGACAGGGCTATACGAGCAGTACTTC.

The CDR3 DNA reads as TGTGCCAGCACTACCGACAGGGGGGCAAAAAACATTCAGTACTTC. This gives the protein CASTTDRGAKNIQYF. The chain uses TRBV2 and TRBJ2-4; 9 positions agree with TRBD1. The V and J ends lost 7 bases and 4 bases, in that order; junction bases with no gene match: 8. The CDR3 sequence is 15 residues long. CDR1 SNHLY and CDR2 FYNNEI come from the germline V gene.

The V call is TRBV5-6, the J call TRBJ2-5, with 8 bases fitting TRBD1. The V and J ends lost 0 bases and 3 bases, in that order; junction bases with no gene match: 4. The CDR3 is 15 residues long. Germline loops: CDR1 SGHDT, CDR2 YYEEEE. The CDR3 DNA reads TGTGCCAGCAGCTTGGCGACAGGGGTAAAAGAGACCCAGTACTTC. This translates into CASSLATGVKETQYF. Based on the CDR3 plus reference TRBV5-6 and TRBJ2-5, the full variable domain is DAGVTQSPTHLIKTRGQQVTLRCSPKSGHDTVSWYQQALGQGPQFIFQYYEEEERQRGNFPDRFSGHQFPNYSSELNVNALLLGDSALYLCASSLATGVKETQYFGPGTRLLVL.

The genes are TRBV5-4 and TRBJ2-1; 9 bases are a match to TRBD2. The V gene end was trimmed by 6 bases and the J gene end by 8 bases; junction bases not matched to a gene: 12. Germline V gives CDR1 SGHNT, CDR2 YYREEE (reference sequence). The CDR3 runs to 15 residues. Here the CDR3 DNA reads TGTGCCAGCACCTCTAGCGGGGACCCAAGGGATGAGCAGTTCTTC. Its translation is CASTSSGDPRDEQFF.

This clone has a handful of counts. The chain combines TRBV28 with TRBJ1-5; D ambiguous. The length of the CDR3 is 18 residues. The ends were cut back, 3 bases at V and 2 bases at J, with 20 bases in the middle. Germline V gene sequence: CDR1 MDHEN, CDR2 SYDVKM. The DNA for the CDR3 is TGTGCCAGCAGTTTTTATTCGATGGGCTCGATCCGCAATCAGCCCCAGCATTTT. Amino acid sequence: CASSFYSMGSIRNQPQHF.